These 13 T cell receptor beta chains were all obtained from the same sample, sequenced in a study of OX40 agonist ivuxolimab in advanced cancers. TCRdb's table, derived via immunoSEQ multiplex PCR, lists solely in-frame clones and lacks some. This sample yields some 96,000 clones, of which approximately 89% are seen a single time; approximately 0.15% belongs to the top ten. The source was CD4+ or CD8+ T cells sorted from blood, collected in a trial of the OX40 agonist ivuxolimab. Every receptor here comes from an adult with an advanced solid tumor such as melanoma, head and neck, liver or kidney cancer.

The chain couples TRBV9 to TRBJ2-5; 10 bases are shared with TRBD2. Germline loops: CDR1 SGDLS, CDR2 YYNGEE. The CDR3 has 14 residues. V gave up 3 bases and J gave up 5 bases; unmatched junction bases: 4. The CDR3 DNA reads TGTGCCAGCAGCGGAAGTAGCGGGGGGGAGACCCAGTACTTC. Residues: CASSGSSGGETQYF.

V is TRBV6-1 and J is TRBJ2-4; 8 positions match TRBD1. Germline-derived CDR1 and CDR2 are MNHNS and SASEGT. The CDR3 totals 17 residues. After removal of 0 bases from V and 1 base from J, the junction contained 5 bases not matched to a gene. CDR3 DNA sequence: TGTGCCAGCAGTGAAGCGGACAGGGCGCGCGCCAAAAACATTCAGTACTTC. As protein: CASSEADRARAKNIQYF.

The chain carries TRBV19 and TRBJ2-7, with a possible D match to TRBD1 (6 bases). Trimming took 5 bases from V and 6 from J, leaving 14 bases between them. Germline CDR1 and CDR2: LNHDA and SQIVND (reference sequence). This CDR3 spans 13 amino acids. DNA of the CDR3: TGTGCCAGTAGTTCTCACAGGGCTGCCGAGCAGTACTTC. This translates into CASSSHRAAEQYF.

The rearrangement links TRBV6-6 to TRBJ1-1; maybe TRBD1 (5 bases). Trimming left V 4 bases short and J 2 bases short, with 11 bases between. The CDR3 contains 14 residues. Germline loops: CDR1 MNHNY, CDR2 SVGAGI (reference sequence). CDR3 bases: TGTGCCAGCAGTTCCCGACAGATCAACACTGAAGCTTTCTTT. Its protein product is CASSSRQINTEAFF.

This clone has ten or more counts. Compared with germline, one end of the junction differs, possibly owing to a read error. This chain connects TRBV19 to TRBJ2-1, with 8 bases that match TRBD2. Germline CDR1 LNHDA, CDR2 SQIVND (reference sequence). The CDR3 contains 13 residues. CDR3 sequence reads: CASSSQTEREPFF. CDR3 coding DNA: TGTGCCAGTAGTTCCCAGACCGAGCGGGAGCCGTTCTTC.

The rearrangement uses TRBV19 and TRBJ1-5; TRBD1 might be the D (5 bases). Looked up from germline, CDR1 is LNHDA and CDR2 is SQIVND (reference sequence). There are 13 residues in the CDR3. The V end was cut by 1 base, the J end by 5 bases, with 6 bases between. The CDR3 here is CASSIGRDQPQHF. DNA for the CDR3: TGTGCCAGTAGTATAGGCAGGGATCAGCCCCAGCATTTT.

This chain links TRBV28 with TRBJ2-4, with D hard to call. Trimming shortened V by 5 bases and J by 0 bases, and 8 bases separated the two germline ends. The CDR3 is 14 residues long. Germline V CDR1 and CDR2: MDHEN, SYDVKM. CDR3 protein: CASSPSIAKNIQYF. DNA for the CDR3: TGTGCCAGCAGTCCCTCCATAGCCAAAAACATTCAGTACTTC.

This chain joins TRBV2 and TRBJ2-2; perhaps TRBD1 as D (5 bases). Trimming removed 3 bases at V and 1 base at J, with 9 bases between. The CDR3 totals 15 residues. The germline gives CDR1 SNHLY, CDR2 FYNNEI. CDR3: CASSDGARNTGELFF. CDR3 coding DNA: TGTGCCAGCAGTGATGGGGCTAGGAACACCGGGGAGCTGTTTTTT.

The chain has TRBV27 and TRBJ1-2; weak D call: TRBD1 (5 bases). Germline V gene data show CDR1 as MNHEY and CDR2 as SMNVEV (reference sequence). The CDR3 is made up of 12 amino acids. V dropped 3 bases and J dropped 8 bases, with 10 bases sitting between them. The CDR3 coding sequence is TGTGCCAGCAGTTTTTCAGGGATGGGCTACACCTTC. This codes for CASSFSGMGYTF.

This chain uses TRBV5-1 with TRBJ2-5; the match to TRBD1 covers 7 bases. The V gene end was trimmed by 1 base and the J gene end by 2 bases; junction bases not matched to a gene: 8. This CDR3 comprises 16 residues. Germline V gene sequence: CDR1 SGHRS, CDR2 YFSETQ. The CDR3 spells CASSLTPTGSQETQYF. The CDR3 DNA is TGCGCCAGCAGCTTGACCCCGACAGGGTCTCAAGAGACCCAGTACTTC.

This clone was picked up one time. The DNA for the CDR3 is TGTGCCTGGAGTTTCTTTGGGGGGCCCCAGCATTTT. Translation: CAWSFFGGPQHF. The chain carries TRBV30 and TRBJ1-5; D is possibly TRBD1 (5 bases). Germline CDR1 reads GTSNPN; CDR2 reads SVGIG (reference sequence). V shed 2 bases and J shed 9 bases, with 11 bases lying between them. This CDR3 contains 12 residues.

The J gene is TRBJ1-5, the V gene TRBV19; D is ambiguous. Looked up from germline, CDR1 is LNHDA and CDR2 is SQIVND (reference sequence). The CDR3 is 15 residues long. The V end was cut by 3 bases, the J end by 2 bases, with 11 bases between. CDR3 sequence: CASSIRWQGNQPQHF. CDR3 coding DNA: TGTGCCAGTAGTATCCGGTGGCAGGGCAATCAGCCCCAGCATTTT.

The chain employs TRBV7-2 and TRBJ2-7, with TRBD1 identical over 7 bases. V shed 5 bases and J 6 bases; nucleotides not matched to a gene: 13. The CDR3 contains 15 residues. Per the germline V gene, CDR1 is SGHTA and CDR2 is FQGNSA. The CDR3 nucleotides read TGTGCCAGCAGCGGGTGGACAGGAAGCTTACGCGAGCAGTACTTC. Residues: CASSGWTGSLREQYF.